This T cell receptor (beta chain) was recovered during a study of cytomegalovirus exposure and HLA in healthy donors. This clone was counted a few times. Researchers ran the PCR with 60 Vbeta and 13 Jbeta primers. Clones were sequenced by immunoSEQ multiplex PCR, and TCRdb holds only the in-frame ones, with some missing. The table has 140,000 to 150,000 clones, roughly 74% seen once. Germline CDR1 is MGHDK and CDR2 is SYGVNS. After removal of 1 base from V and 2 bases from J, the junction contained 6 bases not matched to a gene. This CDR3 spans 16 amino acids. The V gene is TRBV25-1, the J gene TRBJ2-7, with 9 bases identical to TRBD2. This TCR was sampled from a woman under 30 in good health and CMV-seropositive. Sequencing was done on a sample of PBMCs. The CDR3 sequence: CASSESRAGGPYEQYF. The CDR3 DNA sequence: TGTGCCAGCAGTGAATCCCGAGCGGGGGGACCCTACGAGCAGTACTTC.